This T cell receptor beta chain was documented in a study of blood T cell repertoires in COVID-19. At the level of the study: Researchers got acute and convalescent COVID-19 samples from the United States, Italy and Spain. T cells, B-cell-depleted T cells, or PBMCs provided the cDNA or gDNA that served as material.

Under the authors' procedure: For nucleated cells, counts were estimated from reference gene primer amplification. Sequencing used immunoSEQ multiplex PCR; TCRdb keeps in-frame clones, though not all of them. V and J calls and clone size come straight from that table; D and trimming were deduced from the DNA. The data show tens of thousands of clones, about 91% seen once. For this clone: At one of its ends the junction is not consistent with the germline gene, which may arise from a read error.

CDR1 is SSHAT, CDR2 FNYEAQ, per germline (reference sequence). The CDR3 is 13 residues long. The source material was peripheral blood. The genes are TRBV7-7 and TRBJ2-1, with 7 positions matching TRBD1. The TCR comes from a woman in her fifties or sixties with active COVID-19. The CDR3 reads CASSRDSYNEQFF. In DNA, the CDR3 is TGTGCTAGCAGCCGGGACAGCTACAATGAGCAGTTCTTC. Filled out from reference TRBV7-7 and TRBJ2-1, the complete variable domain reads GAGVSQSPRYKVTKRGQDVTLRCDPISSHATLYWYQQALGQGPEFLTYFNYEAQPDKSGLPSDRFSAERPEGSISTLTIQRTEQRDSAMYRCASSRDSYNEQFFGPGTRLTVL.